This paragraph covers one TCR beta chain sequence. In its sample, this clone was seen a few times. This receptor's antigen is unknown. No qualities accompany the bases; no much larger clone lies one base away. These data originate in a study of blood T cell repertoires in COVID-19 (dated by TCRdb to between 2020 and 2021). For context, the study as a whole: Samples covering the acute and convalescent phases of COVID-19 were provided by collaborators in the United States, Italy and Spain. The material from the prospective study consisted of cDNA or gDNA derived from T cells, B-cell-depleted T cells, or PBMCs. Deeply sampled blood TCRbeta repertoires from subjects exposed to, actively infected with, or recovered from COVID-19 were included in the dataset. The repertoires were released in a freely available public database intended as a resource for research on the immune response to SARS-CoV-2. The samples were drawn from the first 160 participants of the ongoing ImmuneRACE study and from some 1,300 subjects provided by 6 global collaborators. A de-identified subject ID, COVID-19 status, age in years and sex were almost always included in the sample metadata. Where available, HLA class I and class II types were obtained from metadata supplied by the sample provider rather than from assay-based typing.

The collaborating institutions used their own protocols to collect whole blood in K2EDTA tubes. For TCRbeta analysis, collaborators shipped samples as frozen whole blood, isolated PBMCs, or DNA extracted from either of those sample types. Taken from cysteine to phenylalanine, the CDR3 has 16 residues. Only the CDR3 DNA stays, 48 bases, in frame from base 1. V and J are trimmed by 9 bases and 0 bases, and the gene matches miss 8 bases of the junction. From a lookup of the germline V gene (reference sequence), CDR1 and CDR2 are LNHDA and SQIVND. Overall results and qualifications from the work: Clinical and demographic metadata were provided uncurated, with the amount varying by source and participant.

The immunoSEQ Assay, a bias-controlled multiplex PCR, was used to amplify TCRbeta CDR3 regions from genomic DNA. The authors' analysis ran thus. The number of nucleated cells in each sample was estimated by amplification of reference gene primers within the assay. To quantify the absolute abundance of each unique TCRbeta CDR3 rearrangement, sequence reads were collapsed and filtered. For each sample, productive Simpson clonality was calculated as the square root of Simpson's diversity index across productive rearrangements. In its TCRdb copy, this immuneACCESS table keeps in-frame sequences only and misses some clones. Where compared with another copy, unresolved V genes explain less than half of these, and the others have no known cause. That table supplies the V and J calls and clone size; D and trimming were determined from the DNA. The sample data list 130,000 or so clones, and about 81% of these were observed just once. The ten largest clonotypes hold 17% of the sample.

The rearrangement joined TRBV19 to TRBJ2-1, with 10 bases matching TRBD2. The sequenced material came from peripheral blood. This TCR was recovered from a woman of 80 years or more with acute or convalescent COVID-19. The CDR3 corresponds to CASAGTSASSYNEQFF. The nucleotide sequence is given as TGTGCCAGCGCCGGGACTAGCGCGAGCTCCTACAATGAGCAGTTCTTC.